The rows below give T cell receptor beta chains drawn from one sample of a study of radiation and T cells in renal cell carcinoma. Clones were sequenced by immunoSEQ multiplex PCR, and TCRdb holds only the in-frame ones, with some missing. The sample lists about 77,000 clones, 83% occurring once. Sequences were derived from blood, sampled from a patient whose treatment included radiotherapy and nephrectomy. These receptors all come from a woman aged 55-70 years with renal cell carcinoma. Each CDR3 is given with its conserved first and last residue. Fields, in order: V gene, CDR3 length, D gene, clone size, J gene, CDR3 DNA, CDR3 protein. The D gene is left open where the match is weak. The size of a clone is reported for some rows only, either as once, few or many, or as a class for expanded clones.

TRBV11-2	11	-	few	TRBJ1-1	TGTGCCAGCAGCTCCCAGAATGAAGCTTTCTTT	CASSSQNEAFF
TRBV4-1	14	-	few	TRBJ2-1	TGCGCCAGCAGCCAAGTCGGTCCGAGCAATGAGCAGTTCTTC	CASSQVGPSNEQFF
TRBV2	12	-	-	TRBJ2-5	TGTGCCAGCATTTGGAGAGAAGAGACCCAGTACTTC	CASIWREETQYF
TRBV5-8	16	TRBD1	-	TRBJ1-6	TGTGCCAGCAGCTTGACCGGACAGGGGGCTAGTTCACCCCTCCACTTT	CASSLTGQGASSPLHF
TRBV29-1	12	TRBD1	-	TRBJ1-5	TGCAGCGTAAGACAGGGCGATCAGCCCCAGCATTTT	CSVRQGDQPQHF
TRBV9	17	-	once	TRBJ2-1	TGTGCCAGCAGCGTAGCTCCTGGTCAGGGATCCTACAATGAGCAGTTCTTC	CASSVAPGQGSYNEQFF
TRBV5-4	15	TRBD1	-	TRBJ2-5	TGTGCCAGCAGCTCCGGACAGGGTATAGGTCAGACCCAGTACTTC	CASSSGQGIGQTQYF
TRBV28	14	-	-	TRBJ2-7	TGTGCCAGCAGTCGTCAGGGGCTCTCCTACGAGCAGTACTTC	CASSRQGLSYEQYF
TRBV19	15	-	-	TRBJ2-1	TGTGCCAGTAGTATGGCAGGGGGGTCCATCAATGAGCAGTTCTTC	CASSMAGGSINEQFF
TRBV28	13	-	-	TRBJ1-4	TGTGCCAGCTCGCGTGGGACCCATGAAAAACTGTTTTTT	CASSRGTHEKLFF
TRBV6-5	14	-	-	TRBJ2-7	TGTGCCAGCAGTTACCAGGGTCCCTCCTACGAGCAGTACTTC	CASSYQGPSYEQYF
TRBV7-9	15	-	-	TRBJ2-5	TGTGCCAGCAGCTTAAGGATAGGGGCGGGAGAGACCCAGTACTTC	CASSLRIGAGETQYF
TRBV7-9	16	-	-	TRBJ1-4	TGTGCCAGCAGCTTAGGGTCAAGAACAACTAATGAAAAACTGTTTTTT	CASSLGSRTTNEKLFF
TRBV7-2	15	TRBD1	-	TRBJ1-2	TGTGCCAGCAGAGCAACAGGGGGCGTATACTATGGCTACACCTTC	CASRATGGVYYGYTF
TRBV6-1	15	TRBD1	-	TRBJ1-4	TGTGCCAGCAGTGAGCCGGGACAGGGGCGTGAAAAACTGTTTTTT	CASSEPGQGREKLFF
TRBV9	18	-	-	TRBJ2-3	TGTGCCAGCCCCCGAGGGGGGGCCCCGGGGCTTCTACGAGATACGCAGTATTTT	CASPRGGAPGLLRDTQYF
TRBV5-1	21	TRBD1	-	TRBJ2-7	TGCGCCAGCAGCTTGTATTCCGTGGGGACAGGGTCGAGCGGGATTCCCTACGAGCAGTACTTC	CASSLYSVGTGSSGIPYEQYF
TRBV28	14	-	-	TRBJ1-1	TGTGCCAGCAGTTTGGGTCAGGGGTGGGGTGAAGCTTTCTTT	CASSLGQGWGEAFF
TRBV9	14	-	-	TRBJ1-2	TGTGCCAGCAGTGTTTCTCAGGGGATTGGCGGCTACACCTTC	CASSVSQGIGGYTF
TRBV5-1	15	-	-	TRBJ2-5	TGCGCCAGCAGCTGGCCGGAGGGGGCCCCAGAGACCCAGTACTTC	CASSWPEGAPETQYF
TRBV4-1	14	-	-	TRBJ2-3	TGCGCCAGCAGCCAAGTCCACAGCGCAGATACGCAGTATTTT	CASSQVHSADTQYF
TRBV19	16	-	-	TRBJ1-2	TGTGCCACCAAGGAGTCTCTGATTATCTCACACTATGGCTACACCTTC	CATKESLIISHYGYTF
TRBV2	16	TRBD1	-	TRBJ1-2	TGTGCCAGCAACCTTCCCGCAGGGGGCGCATGGTATGGCTACACCTTC	CASNLPAGGAWYGYTF
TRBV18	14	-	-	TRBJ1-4	TGTGCCAGCTCACCTACAGGTTTGGAGGAAAAACTGTTTTTT	CASSPTGLEEKLFF
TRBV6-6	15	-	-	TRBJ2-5	TGTGCCAGCAGTTACTCGCACAGTGACCAAGAGACCCAGTACTTC	CASSYSHSDQETQYF
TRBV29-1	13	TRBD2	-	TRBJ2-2	TGCAGCGTTGAAGGGGGGGGCACCGGGGAGCTGTTTTTT	CSVEGGGTGELFF
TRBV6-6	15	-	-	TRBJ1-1	TGTGCCAGCAGTTACACTCCGGACTCGAGGACTGAAGCTTTCTTT	CASSYTPDSRTEAFF